Listed below are T cell receptor beta chains from one sample, sequenced in a study of cytomegalovirus exposure and HLA in healthy donors. Repertoires were generated with immunoSEQ multiplex PCR, while TCRdb's copy carries only in-frame clones and drops some. The sample yields about 150,000 clones, 91% seen once. Sequences were obtained from PBMCs. These TCRs come from a man aged 18-30 years in good health and CMV-seronegative. Each CDR3 is given with its conserved first and last residue. A D gene is named only where the DNA matches it firmly. The listing skips clone size in some rows; elsewhere it reads once, few, many or a size class.

TRBV13	-	TRBD1	TRBJ1-2	TGTGCCAGCAGCTCCTATAACCCCGGGACAGGTGAAGGCTACACCTTC	CASSSYNPGTGEGYTF
TRBV6-5	-	-	TRBJ2-3	TGTGCCAGCAGTTTCCAGGGCCCCGCAGATACGCAGTATTTT	CASSFQGPADTQYF
TRBV5-1	-	-	TRBJ1-4	TGCGCCAGCAGACGGACAGTCAATGAAAAACTGTTTTTT	CASRRTVNEKLFF
TRBV5-1	-	TRBD1	TRBJ2-3	TGCGCCAGCAGCCCGGGACAGGTCACAGATACGCAGTATTTT	CASSPGQVTDTQYF
TRBV5-1	-	TRBD1	TRBJ1-3	TGCGCCAGCAGCTTGGACGGACAGGGGGCGCGTGGAAACACCATATATTTT	CASSLDGQGARGNTIYF
TRBV18	-	TRBD1	TRBJ1-2	TGTGCCAGCTCACCGACGACAGGGAGAGATGGCTACACCTTC	CASSPTTGRDGYTF
TRBV27	-	TRBD1	TRBJ1-1	TGTGCCAGCAGTTTATTAAGGACAGGGATTAATTTGGGGACTGAAGCTTTCTTT	CASSLLRTGINLGTEAFF
TRBV7-2	-	TRBD1	TRBJ1-1	TGTGCCAGCAGCCCCCGTAGGAGGGGGCGGACTGAAGCTTTCTTT	CASSPRRRGRTEAFF
TRBV7-2	-	-	TRBJ1-2	TGTGCCAGCAGCTTCTCCGGGCCGACAGGCACTAACTATGGCTACACCTTC	CASSFSGPTGTNYGYTF
TRBV6-6	-	TRBD2	TRBJ2-3	TGTGCCAGCAGTTTGCTAGCGGGAGGGGGAGATACGCAGTATTTT	CASSLLAGGGDTQYF
TRBV9	-	-	TRBJ2-2	TGTGCCAGCAGCGTAACCAGGGCCCAGGTCTCTCCCTTAGCGAACACCGGGGAGCTGTTTTTT	CASSVTRAQVSPLANTGELFF
TRBV25-1	-	TRBD1	TRBJ2-5	TGTGCCAGCAATCCCGGACAGGGGGGTTTTCAAGAGACCCAGTACTTC	CASNPGQGGFQETQYF
TRBV7-8	-	-	TRBJ1-3	TGTGCCAGCAGCCCGTACAGGGTCGGGGGAAACACCATATATTTT	CASSPYRVGGNTIYF
TRBV5-1	-	-	TRBJ2-5	TGCGCCAGCAGCTTGGGGGCAGAAGAGACCCAGTACTTC	CASSLGAEETQYF
TRBV25-1	few	-	TRBJ1-3	TGTGCCAGCAGTGAAGAAAATGAGGATTTT	CASSEENEDF
TRBV9	-	TRBD1	TRBJ1-6	TGTGCCAGCAGCGCCGGGACAGTTAATTCACCCCTCCACTTT	CASSAGTVNSPLHF
TRBV29-1	-	TRBD1	TRBJ2-5	TGCAGCGTGGACAAATATGGACAGGCCTCAATGACCCAGTACTTC	CSVDKYGQASMTQYF
TRBV2	once	-	TRBJ1-1	TGTGCCAGCAGCCCACAGGTAATGAACACTGAAGCTTTCTTT	CASSPQVMNTEAFF
TRBV5-1	-	TRBD1	TRBJ1-3	TGCGCCAGCAGCTTTGGTCTTACCGGGACAGATTTTGGAAACACCATATATTTT	CASSFGLTGTDFGNTIYF
TRBV5-4	-	-	TRBJ1-1	TGTGCCAGCAGTCGCAGGGAACGGGACACTGAAGCTTTCTTT	CASSRRERDTEAFF
TRBV4-1	once	TRBD2	TRBJ2-1	TGCGCCAGCAGAACCCTGGGGGGGGATGAGCAGTTCTTC	CASRTLGGDEQFF
TRBV7-9	-	-	TRBJ1-5	TGTGCCAGCAGCTTACCAAATCAGCCCCAGCATTTT	CASSLPNQPQHF
TRBV14	-	-	TRBJ1-2	TGTGCCAGCAGCCAATTCCTGGAGGCTGGTGGCTACACCTTC	CASSQFLEAGGYTF
TRBV6-5	-	-	TRBJ2-2	TGTGCCAGCTCTCACTCGAACACCGGGGAGCTGTTTTTT	CASSHSNTGELFF
TRBV5-6	-	TRBD1	TRBJ2-2	TGTGCCACCCTGGACAGGCTTGACGGGGAGCTGTTTTTT	CATLDRLDGELFF
TRBV7-2	-	-	TRBJ1-4	TGTGCCAGCAGCTTAATAGGGCGCGGGAATGAAAAACTGTTTTTT	CASSLIGRGNEKLFF
TRBV5-4	once	-	TRBJ1-4	TGTGCCAGCAGCTTCTCGACAGGCCCAGCCGGAAAACTGTTTTTT	CASSFSTGPAGKLFF
TRBV6-1	-	TRBD1	TRBJ1-2	TGTGCCAGCAGTGAAGTGGGGACAGGGCCCTATGGCTACACCTTC	CASSEVGTGPYGYTF
TRBV11-2	-	TRBD1	TRBJ1-2	TGTGCCAGCAGCCGACGGACAGGGGACTATGGCTACACCTTC	CASSRRTGDYGYTF
TRBV9	once	TRBD2	TRBJ2-5	TGTGCCAGCAGCGAGGCTAGCGGGGGGGCTGAGACCCAGTACTTC	CASSEASGGAETQYF
TRBV6-5	-	TRBD1	TRBJ1-4	TGTGCCAGCAGGGGACAGGTCGCAACTAATGAAAAACTGTTTTTT	CASRGQVATNEKLFF
TRBV28	-	-	TRBJ2-1	TGTGCCAGCAGTTTTAGCGGCTACAATGAGCAGTTCTTC	CASSFSGYNEQFF
TRBV19	-	-	TRBJ1-5	TGTGCCACCAAATGGGGGGGCGGTGCTCAGCCCCAGCATTTT	CATKWGGGAQPQHF
TRBV2	-	TRBD2	TRBJ2-2	TGTGCCAGTAACCCCCCGGGACTAGCGGGAACAGCGAACACCGGGGAGCTGTTTTTT	CASNPPGLAGTANTGELFF
TRBV9	-	TRBD2	TRBJ2-1	TGTGCCAGCAGCGTAATGGGGACTAGCGGAACCTACAATGAGCAGTTCTTC	CASSVMGTSGTYNEQFF
TRBV21-1	-	-	TRBJ2-5	TGTGCCAGCAGCAAGGTACTAGCGGTGGAGACCCAGTACTTC	CASSKVLAVETQYF
TRBV5-5	-	TRBD2	TRBJ2-1	TGTGCCAGCAGCCCACCTAGCGGGAGGGCCATCTACAATGAGCAGTTCTTC	CASSPPSGRAIYNEQFF
TRBV27	-	-	TRBJ1-5	TGTGCCAGCAGTCCAGGTAGCAATCAGCCCCAGCATTTT	CASSPGSNQPQHF
TRBV6-1	-	TRBD1	TRBJ1-2	TGTGCCAGCATTGGAGGGGGCTTCTATGGCTACACCTTC	CASIGGGFYGYTF
TRBV9	once	TRBD2	TRBJ2-1	TGTGCCAGCAGCCATCCCCGACTAGCGGGAGGTTACAATGAGCAGTTCTTC	CASSHPRLAGGYNEQFF
TRBV2	once	TRBD2	TRBJ2-2	TGTGCCAGCAGTGATGGGCGGGGGGCGGGCACCGGGGAGCTGTTTTTT	CASSDGRGAGTGELFF
TRBV7-6	-	TRBD2	TRBJ2-1	TGTGCCAGCAGCTTAATGACTAGCGGGAGAGGGGCCTACAATGAGCAGTTCTTC	CASSLMTSGRGAYNEQFF
TRBV21-1	once	-	TRBJ1-3	TGTGCCAGCAGCAAAGAGACACCGAGCTCTGGAAACACCATATATTTT	CASSKETPSSGNTIYF
TRBV7-2	-	TRBD1	TRBJ2-7	TGTGCCAGCAGCTCGACAGGGATTGAGCAGTACTTC	CASSSTGIEQYF
TRBV6-1	-	-	TRBJ2-1	TGTGCCAGCAGTGAAGGTCGCTCCCACGGCAATGAGCAGTTCTTC	CASSEGRSHGNEQFF
TRBV25-1	-	TRBD2	TRBJ2-3	TGTGCCAGCAGTGGAGGGACTAGCGGGGAGATCACAGATACGCAGTATTTT	CASSGGTSGEITDTQYF
TRBV5-4	few	TRBD1	TRBJ2-7	TGTGCCAGCAGCGGCCGGGACAGGGGGCTCGACGAGCAGTACTTC	CASSGRDRGLDEQYF
TRBV7-2	-	TRBD1	TRBJ2-2	TGTGCCAGCAGCCGGGGACAGGGGGTCTCCGGGGAGCTGTTTTTT	CASSRGQGVSGELFF